This TCR beta chain was sequenced during a study of OX40 agonist ivuxolimab in advanced cancers. Background on the study: Patients took ivuxolimab, an agonistic anti-OX40 (CD134) antibody. Eligibility admitted prior anti-PD-1, anti-PD-L1 or anti-CTLA-4 therapy; about 42% had some.

A single count supports this clone. Clones were read by immunoSEQ multiplex PCR, and TCRdb kept only the in-frame ones, dropping some. Of 70,000 to 95,000 clones in the sample, 90% to 95% were seen once. The TCR comes from an adult with an advanced solid tumor such as melanoma, head and neck, liver or kidney cancer. This material consisted of CD4+ or CD8+ T cells sorted from blood, taken in a trial of the OX40 agonist ivuxolimab.

The CDR3 region is CASSQGTSGVGEQYF. DNA for the CDR3: TGCGCCAGCAGCCAAGGGACTAGCGGTGTTGGCGAGCAGTACTTC. The rearrangement links TRBV4-3 to TRBJ2-7; TRBD2 matches at 10 bases. Trimming at V came to 1 base and at J to 6 bases, leaving 6 bases not matched to a gene. In germline, CDR1 is LGHNA, CDR2 YSLEER. The CDR3 totals 15 residues.